Below are 6 T cell receptor beta chains sequenced from a single sample in a study of cytotoxic CD8 clonotypes in ibrutinib-treated CLL. Profiled with immunoSEQ multiplex PCR; TCRdb holds only in-frame clones, not every one. The sample yields some 310,000 clones, roughly 85% seen once. The source material was PBMCs, sampled before ibrutinib treatment. These TCRs come from a human donor with chronic lymphocytic leukemia.

CDR3: CATSTSGGYNEQFF. The CDR3 coding sequence is TGTGCCACCAGCACTAGCGGGGGGTACAATGAGCAGTTCTTC. The rearrangement uses TRBV15 and TRBJ2-1; 11 nucleotides agree with TRBD2. Germline V gene sequence: CDR1 LNHNV, CDR2 YYDKDF (reference sequence). J gave up 4 bases and V 4 bases, and 0 bases lay outside the gene matches. This CDR3 has 14 residues.

This chain connects TRBV9 to TRBJ2-1; D is possibly TRBD2 (5 bases). V lost 0 bases and J 4 bases, leaving 11 bases between the germline ends. Germline-derived CDR1 and CDR2 are SGDLS and YYNGEE. The CDR3 totals 15 residues. The CDR3: CASSVAGLSYNEQFF. The CDR3 DNA is TGTGCCAGCAGCGTAGCCGGACTGTCATACAATGAGCAGTTCTTC. Variable domain in full (rest from reference TRBV9 and TRBJ2-1): DSGVTQTPKHLITATGQRVTLRCSPRSGDLSVYWYQQSLDQGLQFLIQYYNGEERAKGNILERFSAQQFPDLHSELNLSSLELGDSALYFCASSVAGLSYNEQFFGPGTRLTVL.

J is TRBJ2-1 and V is TRBV5-1; TRBD1 is a possible D gene (5 bases). CDR1 and CDR2 (germline): SGHRS, YFSETQ. The CDR3 runs to 15 residues. Trimming shortened V by 0 bases and J by 0 bases, and 7 bases separated the two germline ends. The CDR3 loop reads CASSLEGHSYNEQFF. The DNA for the CDR3 is TGCGCCAGCAGCTTGGAGGGGCACTCCTACAATGAGCAGTTCTTC.

The chain employs TRBV4-1 and TRBJ1-3, with D uncertain. V was pared by 3 bases and J by 1 base, with 4 bases between. The germline V gene has CDR1 MGHRA and CDR2 YSYEKL. The CDR3 is made up of 13 amino acids. The CDR3 DNA sequence: TGCGCCAGCAGCCAGGAGTCTGGAAACACCATATATTTT. Translated: CASSQESGNTIYF.

This clone turned up a few times. CDR3 residues: CASSLPLSGYTF. CDR3 DNA sequence: TGTGCCAGCAGCTTACCCCTCTCTGGCTACACCTTC. The genes are TRBV13 and TRBJ1-2; no definite D call. Germline assignment: CDR1 PRHDT and CDR2 FYEKMQ (reference sequence). Trimming took 2 bases from V and 7 from J, leaving 8 bases between them. CDR3 length: 12 residues.

This clone was recorded a few times. In DNA form, the CDR3 reads TGTGCCAGCAGCTTAAGAAGCGGGACTTCCCAAGAGACCCAGTACTTC. Translating it yields CASSLRSGTSQETQYF. The chain has TRBV7-8 and TRBJ2-5, with 7 bases matching TRBD2. The germline gives CDR1 SGHVS, CDR2 FQNEAQ. V lost 2 bases and J lost 1; bases outside the gene matches: 7. The length of the CDR3 is 16 residues.